These 31 T cell receptor beta chains originate from one sample sequenced in a study of OX40 agonist ivuxolimab in advanced cancers. TCRdb's table, derived via immunoSEQ multiplex PCR, lists solely in-frame clones and lacks some. Of 55,000 to 75,000 clones listed, about four fifths are singletons. Specimen: CD4+ or CD8+ T cells sorted from blood, collected in a trial of the OX40 agonist ivuxolimab. The receptors shown here come from an adult with an advanced solid tumor such as melanoma, head and neck, liver or kidney cancer.

The chain joins TRBV9 to TRBJ1-1; 10 bases align to TRBD1. Germline CDR1 and CDR2: SGDLS and YYNGEE. V shed 3 bases and J 2 bases; nucleotides not matched to a gene: 4. The CDR3 sequence is 15 residues long. The chain's CDR3 is CASSADRGRNTEAFF. CDR3 sequence (DNA): TGTGCCAGCAGCGCCGACAGGGGGCGAAACACTGAAGCTTTCTTT.

The chain combines TRBV9 with TRBJ1-2; D remains ambiguous. V was pared by 0 bases and J by 8 bases, with 17 bases between. The germline gives CDR1 SGDLS, CDR2 YYNGEE. The length of the CDR3 is 15 residues. Here the CDR3 DNA reads TGTGCCAGCAGCGTAGGACCGATGTTGGATAGGGGCTACACCTTC. Residues: CASSVGPMLDRGYTF.

The J gene is TRBJ2-7, the V gene TRBV5-1; either TRBD1 or TRBD2 may fit D (5 bases each). Trimming left V 4 bases short and J 0 bases short, with 11 bases between. The germline V gene encodes CDR1 SGHRS and CDR2 YFSETQ. This CDR3 has 14 residues. CDR3 bases: TGCGCCAGCAGCCCGGGACCACCCTCCTACGAGCAGTACTTC. Translating gives CASSPGPPSYEQYF.

This clone was recorded a few times. The chain joins TRBV21-1 to TRBJ1-4. TRBV21-1 is given as a pseudogene. The length of the CDR3 is 11 residues. The CDR3 reads CASPGGEKLFF. CDR3 nucleotide sequence: TGTGCCAGCCCGGGGGGCGAAAAACTGTTTTTT.

The V and J genes are TRBV2 and TRBJ1-3; D is undetermined. Trimming shortened V by 3 bases and J by 1 base, and 10 bases separated the two germline ends. CDR1 is SNHLY and CDR2 is FYNNEI in the germline V gene. This CDR3 comprises 15 residues. CDR3 loop: CASSEGARSGNTIYF. CDR3 bases: TGTGCCAGCAGTGAGGGCGCAAGATCTGGAAACACCATATATTTT.

Concerning this clone itself: Other nucleotide sequences from this sample produce the same CDR3. The chain recombines TRBV20-1 with TRBJ2-1; D unclear. With 3 bases removed from V and 4 bases from J, the gap between germline ends came to 4 bases. The CDR3 has 11 residues. The germline CDR1 and CDR2 sequences are DFQATT and SNEGSKA (reference sequence). CDR3 residues: CSASGYNEQFF. The CDR3 DNA sequence: TGCAGTGCTAGCGGGTACAATGAGCAGTTCTTC.

This chain uses TRBV2 with TRBJ2-3; 7 bases line up with TRBD1. Trimming at V came to 8 bases and at J to 0 bases, leaving 2 bases not matched to a gene. CDR1 is SNHLY, CDR2 FYNNEI, per germline. The CDR3 contains 13 residues. The CDR3 DNA is TGTGCCAGCCGGGACAGAAGCACAGATACGCAGTATTTT. It specifies CASRDRSTDTQYF.

This clone has only one observation. The V call is TRBV7-9, the J call TRBJ2-1, with a possible D match to TRBD1 (6 bases). This CDR3 comprises 16 residues. With 0 bases removed from V and 9 bases from J, the gap between germline ends came to 18 bases. Germline loops: CDR1 SEHNR, CDR2 FQNEAQ (reference sequence). CDR3 nucleotides: TGTGCCAGCAGCTTAGCGGGGGCCCTCTTCGGGGTTGAGCAGTTCTTC. Its translation is CASSLAGALFGVEQFF.

This clone has only a few counts. The gene calls are TRBV13 and TRBJ1-1; D gene uncertain. The V end was cut by 5 bases, the J end by 7 bases, with 11 bases between. Germline V gene lookup returns CDR1 PRHDT and CDR2 FYEKMQ (reference sequence). CDR3 length equals 12 residues. The CDR3 region is CASSRDGNEAFF. CDR3 coding DNA: TGTGCCAGCAGCCGGGATGGGAATGAAGCTTTCTTT.

This clone was seen just once. The rearrangement joins TRBV2 to TRBJ2-3, with D uncertain. Germline V CDR1 and CDR2: SNHLY, FYNNEI. The CDR3 totals 12 residues. V was clipped by 6 bases and J by 3 bases, with 7 bases between them. CDR3 residues: CASSGSTDTQYF. DNA for the CDR3: TGTGCCAGCAGCGGTTCTACAGATACGCAGTATTTT.

The gene calls are TRBV5-1 and TRBJ1-4; weak D call: TRBD1 (5 bases). V lost 0 bases and J 5 bases, leaving 14 bases between the germline ends. The CDR3 runs 16 residues. Per the germline V gene, CDR1 is SGHRS and CDR2 is YFSETQ. For the CDR3, the DNA is TGCGCCAGCAGCTTGGGATCGGCCAGGGACAATGAAAAACTGTTTTTT. Its translation: CASSLGSARDNEKLFF.

The chain joins TRBV18 to TRBJ1-4, with unresolved D. The CDR3 sequence is 15 residues long. V was shortened by 3 bases and J by 0 bases, with 8 bases between the two germline ends. Germline V gives CDR1 KGHSH, CDR2 LQKENI. CDR3 loop: CASSPTAATNEKLFF. The CDR3 bases are TGTGCCAGCTCACCTACGGCAGCAACTAATGAAAAACTGTTTTTT.

This clone was counted only a few times. The J gene is TRBJ2-7, the V gene TRBV6-6; D ambiguous. Per the germline V gene, CDR1 is MNHNY and CDR2 is SVGAGI (reference sequence). CDR3 length: 13 residues. Trimming left V 8 bases short and J 0 bases short, with 11 bases between. As DNA, the CDR3 is TGTGCCAGCTCACGGCAGTTCTCCTACGAGCAGTACTTC. Residues: CASSRQFSYEQYF.

V and J are TRBV7-3 and TRBJ2-1, with 8 bases aligning to TRBD2. Germline values: CDR1 SGHTA, CDR2 FQGTGA. The CDR3 is made up of 16 amino acids. J gave up 9 bases and V 0 bases, and 10 bases lay outside the gene matches. CDR3 region: CASSLTRTGGRSEQFF. The CDR3 DNA is TGTGCCAGCAGCTTAACCCGTACGGGGGGGCGGAGTGAGCAGTTCTTC.

V and J are TRBV6-6 and TRBJ1-2; tentatively, D is TRBD1 (6 bases). Trimming stripped 5 bases from V and 2 bases from J, with 15 bases between. The CDR3 length is 15 residues. Looked up from germline, CDR1 is MNHNY and CDR2 is SVGAGI (reference sequence). CDR3 nucleotides: TGTGCCAGCAGTCTCCGCCGAACAGGGAACTATGGCTACACCTTC. This encodes CASSLRRTGNYGYTF.

This chain joins TRBV10-3 and TRBJ1-2; D is uncertain. Germline V gene data show CDR1 as ENHRY and CDR2 as SYGVKD. V was clipped by 0 bases and J by 0 bases, with 17 bases between them. The CDR3 consists of 18 residues. CDR3 in amino acids: CAISESSGFGRANYGYTF. For the CDR3, the DNA is TGTGCCATCAGTGAGTCATCCGGGTTTGGCCGAGCTAACTATGGCTACACCTTC.

The DNA for the CDR3 is TGTGCCAGCAGTGCCGACAGGGGGGACACCATATATTTT. Translation gives CASSADRGDTIYF. The V call is TRBV2, the J call TRBJ1-3; 9 positions agree with TRBD1. The V gene's germline CDR1 is SNHLY and CDR2 FYNNEI. This CDR3 is built from 13 residues. With V trimmed by 4 bases and J by 8 bases, 3 bases remained unmatched.

V is TRBV7-2 and J is TRBJ2-7; a possible D gene is TRBD1 (5 bases). The CDR3 covers 15 residues. With 1 base removed from V and 4 bases from J, the gap between germline ends came to 14 bases. Per the germline V gene, CDR1 is SGHTA and CDR2 is FQGNSA. The CDR3: CASSLGGQVRYEQYF. The CDR3 nucleotides read TGTGCCAGCAGCTTAGGGGGCCAAGTAAGGTACGAGCAGTACTTC.

In its sample, this clone was seen a few times. The chain couples TRBV4-1 to TRBJ1-5, with D perhaps matching TRBD1 (5 bases). V dropped 4 bases and J dropped 4 bases, with 8 bases sitting between them. The V gene's germline CDR1 is MGHRA and CDR2 YSYEKL. This CDR3 has 13 residues. The CDR3 DNA follows: TGCGCCAGCAGCCGGGACGGGAATCAGCCCCAGCATTTT. Translated: CASSRDGNQPQHF.

V is TRBV6-5 and J is TRBJ2-5; the match to TRBD1 covers 8 bases. The V and J ends lost 5 bases and 3 bases, in that order; junction bases with no gene match: 5. Germline values: CDR1 MNHEY, CDR2 SVGAGI. CDR3 length: 14 residues. CDR3 bases: TGTGCCAGCAGTGTCAACAGGGGGAAAGAGACCCAGTACTTC. Residues: CASSVNRGKETQYF.

The V and J genes are TRBV15 and TRBJ1-1; 10 bases align to TRBD1. Germline V CDR1 and CDR2: LNHNV, YYDKDF (reference sequence). This CDR3 has 20 residues. V shed 3 bases and J 3 bases; nucleotides not matched to a gene: 19. CDR3 region: CATSSQTGGFIGFGDTEAFF. CDR3 nucleotide sequence: TGTGCCACCAGCAGCCAGACAGGGGGCTTTATTGGGTTCGGGGACACTGAAGCTTTCTTT.

This clone was counted only a few times. V usage is TRBV5-4 and J usage is TRBJ2-7; maybe TRBD1 (5 bases). The germline V gene has CDR1 SGHNT and CDR2 YYREEE (reference sequence). Trimming took 4 bases from V and 6 from J, leaving 23 bases between them. This CDR3 has 16 residues. The CDR3 DNA reads as TGTGCCAGCAGCCTTCGACAGCACGCCCGGTTAGTCGAGCAGTACTTC. Translation: CASSLRQHARLVEQYF.

The CDR3 nucleotides are TGCGCCAGCAGTGAGGTGTGGAGCTCCTACAATGAGCAGTTCTTC. This translates into CASSEVWSSYNEQFF. The chain employs TRBV10-2 and TRBJ2-1; D is uncertain. Germline-derived CDR1 and CDR2 are WSHSY and SAAADI. With 2 bases removed from V and 0 bases from J, the gap between germline ends came to 8 bases. This CDR3 is built from 15 residues.

Only a few counts were recorded for this clone. The chain is built from TRBV11-2 and TRBJ1-5; D not certain. The length of the CDR3 is 12 residues. V dropped 9 bases and J dropped 4 bases, with 10 bases sitting between them. Germline V gene data show CDR1 as SGHAT and CDR2 as FQNNGV. CDR3 in DNA: TGTGCCAGTGGGGAGGTAAATCAGCCCCAGCATTTT. Its protein product is CASGEVNQPQHF.

A note on this clone: A read error is possible here, since a much larger clone lies one base away. Other DNA sequences from this sample encode an identical CDR3 as well. The chain carries TRBV27 and TRBJ2-7; D is uncertain. With 3 bases removed from V and 3 bases from J, the gap between germline ends came to 3 bases. Germline V lookup: CDR1 MNHEY, CDR2 SMNVEV (reference sequence). The CDR3 sequence is 11 residues long. The CDR3 region is CASSLGYEQYF. CDR3 nucleotides: TGTGCCAGCAGTTTGGGCTACGAGCAGTACTTC.

The CDR3 reads CASSLGGSGNTIYF. CDR3 sequence (DNA): TGTGCCAGCAGCTTGGGAGGATCTGGAAACACCATATATTTT. The chain employs TRBV5-4 and TRBJ1-3, with unresolved D. The CDR3 has 14 residues. The V end lost 0 bases, the J end lost 1 base, and 5 bases lay between the germline ends. CDR1 is SGHNT and CDR2 is YYREEE in the germline V gene (reference sequence).

This chain joins TRBV7-2 and TRBJ1-3; D not certain. Germline assignment: CDR1 SGHTA and CDR2 FQGNSA. Deletions cut 0 bases from V and 3 bases from J, with 9 bases between. CDR3 size: 15 residues. CDR3 amino acids: CASSLATGNGNTIYF. The CDR3 DNA sequence: TGTGCCAGCAGCTTAGCTACGGGGAATGGAAACACCATATATTTT.

V is TRBV10-3 and J is TRBJ2-7, with D perhaps TRBD1 (5 bases). The CDR3 has 16 residues. V was cut by 3 bases and J by 0 bases, with 15 bases left in between. The germline gives CDR1 ENHRY, CDR2 SYGVKD. CDR3 residues: CAISETGPVSSYEQYF. Written as DNA, the CDR3 is TGTGCCATCAGTGAAACAGGTCCCGTTAGCTCCTACGAGCAGTACTTC.

This chain connects TRBV15 to TRBJ1-1; weak D call: TRBD1 (6 bases). The CDR3 consists of 14 residues. CDR1 and CDR2 (germline): LNHNV, YYDKDF (reference sequence). The V end lost 1 base, the J end lost 1 base, and 7 bases lay between the germline ends. The DNA of the CDR3 is TGTGCCACCAGCAGAGTACAGGGGAACACTGAAGCTTTCTTT. Translating it yields CATSRVQGNTEAFF.

The rearrangement joins TRBV27 to TRBJ1-2, with D unclear. Trimming removed 6 bases at V and 7 bases at J, with 15 bases between. The CDR3 extends over 13 amino acids. From germline, CDR1 is MNHEY and CDR2 SMNVEV (reference sequence). The CDR3 loop reads CASRRTGFGGYTF. The CDR3 coding sequence is TGTGCCAGCAGAAGGACGGGGTTCGGTGGCTACACCTTC.

The CDR3 loop is CASSDLRGNTDTQYF. Here the CDR3 DNA reads TGTGCCAGCAGTGACCTGCGGGGTAACACAGATACGCAGTATTTT. The V gene is TRBV2, the J gene TRBJ2-3, with D maybe TRBD2 (6 bases). There are 15 residues in the CDR3. V gave up 3 bases and J gave up 2 bases, with 12 bases separating them. In germline, CDR1 is SNHLY, CDR2 FYNNEI.